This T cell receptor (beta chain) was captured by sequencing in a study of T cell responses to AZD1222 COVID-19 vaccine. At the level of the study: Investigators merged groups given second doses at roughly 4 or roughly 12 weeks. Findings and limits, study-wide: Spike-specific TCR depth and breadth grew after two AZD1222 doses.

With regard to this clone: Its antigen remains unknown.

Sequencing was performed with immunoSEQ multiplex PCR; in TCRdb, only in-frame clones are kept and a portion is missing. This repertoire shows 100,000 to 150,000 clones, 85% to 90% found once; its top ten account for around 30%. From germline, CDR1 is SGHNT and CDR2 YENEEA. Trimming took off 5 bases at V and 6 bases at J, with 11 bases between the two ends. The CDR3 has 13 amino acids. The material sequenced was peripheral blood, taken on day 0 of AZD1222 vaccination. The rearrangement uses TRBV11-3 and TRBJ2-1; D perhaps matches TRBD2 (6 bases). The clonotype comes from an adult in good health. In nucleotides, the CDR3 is TGTGCCAGCAGCCGGACGACTAGCAATGAGCAGTTCTTC. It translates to CASSRTTSNEQFF.